This is a list of T cell receptor beta chains from one sample in a study of T cell responses to AZD1222 COVID-19 vaccine. Here immunoSEQ multiplex PCR was the method, and the copy in TCRdb shows in-frame clones only, minus some. The sample holds roughly 100,000 clones, about four fifths seen once. The source material was peripheral blood, sampled on day 0 of AZD1222 vaccination. Every receptor here comes from an adult in good health. The CDR3 runs from the conserved cysteine through the conserved F or W. D genes are given only for firm matches. Clone size is not always given. Where it is, it says once, few, many or a class for expanded clones.

TRBV27,TRBJ1-1,NA,few,TGTGCCAGCAGAGCCCCCCACAAGAACACTGAAGCTTTCTTT,CASRAPHKNTEAFF
TRBV24-1,TRBJ2-7,TRBD2,NA,TGTGCCACCAGTGAGCATCAGGGACTATCCTACGAGCAGTACTTC,CATSEHQGLSYEQYF
TRBV6-2/TRBV6-3,TRBJ2-1,TRBD2,NA,TGTGCCAGCAGCGTTAGAGCGGGGGGCTACAATGAGCAGTTCTTC,CASSVRAGGYNEQFF
TRBV18,TRBJ1-6,TRBD1,NA,TGTGCCAGCTCACCACGGGCTGGGACAGGAAATTCACCCCTCCACTTT,CASSPRAGTGNSPLHF
TRBV12-3/TRBV12-4,TRBJ2-7,NA,NA,TGTGCCAGTTCAGGGGCGACTTCCTACGAGCAGTACTTC,CASSGATSYEQYF
TRBV5-1,TRBJ2-5,TRBD2,NA,TGCGCCAGCAGCTGGGGGCGTAGCGGGGCGGAGACCCAGTACTTC,CASSWGRSGAETQYF
TRBV21-1,TRBJ2-7,NA,few,TGTGCCAGCAACCCGTCCAGGGTACCCTCCTACGAGCAGTACTTC,CASNPSRVPSYEQYF
TRBV5-4,TRBJ1-4,NA,NA,TGTGCCAGCAGCTTGGGGGGCTCAACTAATGAAAAACTGTTTTTT,CASSLGGSTNEKLFF
TRBV6-4,TRBJ1-1,NA,NA,TGTGCCAGCAGGAAGGGGGTCACTGAAGCTTTCTTT,CASRKGVTEAFF
TRBV3-1/TRBV3-2,TRBJ2-5,NA,once,TGTGCCAGCAGCCAATTAAGGGGCGGGACCCAGTACTTC,CASSQLRGGTQYF
TRBV6-1,TRBJ1-2,NA,NA,TGTGCCAGCAGTGAAGCGGGAGTGGGCTATGGCTACACCTTC,CASSEAGVGYGYTF
TRBV27,TRBJ1-2,NA,NA,TGTGCCAGCAGTTTCGCTCGCGACAGGTTCTATGGCTACACCTTC,CASSFARDRFYGYTF
TRBV5-1,TRBJ1-5,NA,NA,TGCGCCAGCAGTTGGGGGGACCGCAATCAGCCCCAGCATTTT,CASSWGDRNQPQHF
TRBV13,TRBJ1-2,NA,once,TGTGCCAGCAGCTCCCATCCGGGAACATACTATGGCTACACCTTC,CASSSHPGTYYGYTF
TRBV7-2,TRBJ2-7,NA,NA,TGTGCCAGCAGCTTAAGAGCCGCGGACAGCTACGAGCAGTACTTC,CASSLRAADSYEQYF
TRBV5-4,TRBJ2-5,TRBD1,NA,TGTGCCAGCACCTTGGACAGGATCCAAGAGACCCAGTACTTC,CASTLDRIQETQYF
TRBV6-4,TRBJ1-4,TRBD1,NA,TGTGCCAGCAGTGACGGGACAGCGGGACATGAAAAACTGTTTTTT,CASSDGTAGHEKLFF
TRBV5-4,TRBJ2-1,TRBD2,NA,TGTGCCAGCAGACTCGATACTAGCGGGACTTACAATGAGCAGTTCTTC,CASRLDTSGTYNEQFF
TRBV18,TRBJ2-3,NA,once,TGTGCCAGCTCACCACCGTCGGGAGATACGCAGTATTTT,CASSPPSGDTQYF
TRBV7-2,TRBJ1-3,TRBD1,NA,TGTGCCAGCAGCTTAGCGGGGGACAGATGGGACACCATATATTTT,CASSLAGDRWDTIYF
TRBV6-5,TRBJ2-5,TRBD1,NA,TGTGCCAGCAGTTCGAGGGGGCCGCAAGAGACCCAGTACTTC,CASSSRGPQETQYF
TRBV9,TRBJ2-7,TRBD1,NA,TGTGCCAGCAGCGTAGGATCTCGGGACAGGGTTAGCGAGCAGTACTTC,CASSVGSRDRVSEQYF
TRBV5-4,TRBJ1-2,NA,NA,TGTGCCAGCAGCTTATTGGGGGCGTGGGGCTACACCTTC,CASSLLGAWGYTF
TRBV24-1,TRBJ1-2,TRBD1,NA,TGTGCCACCAGAGGGACAGGGACAATCAGAGGCTACACCTTC,CATRGTGTIRGYTF
TRBV23-1,TRBJ1-5,NA,NA,TGCGCCAGCAGTCAACCTACCTGGTCCGGAATCGTGAATCAGCCCCAGCATTTT,CASSQPTWSGIVNQPQHF
TRBV9,TRBJ1-1,NA,NA,TGTGCCAGCAGCCCAGGGTGGGGGCGGCGAACTGAAGCTTTCTTT,CASSPGWGRRTEAFF
TRBV12-3/TRBV12-4,TRBJ1-6,NA,few,TGTGCCAGCAGTCCCGGTTCCATCGCCCTCCACTTT,CASSPGSIALHF
TRBV13,TRBJ2-7,NA,NA,TGTGCCAGCAGCCCCTACAGCGGACAGAATTACTACGAGCAGTACTTC,CASSPYSGQNYYEQYF
TRBV4-3,TRBJ2-5,TRBD2,NA,TGCGCCAGCAGCCAGGGTGGACTAGCGCCACAAGAGACCCAGTACTTC,CASSQGGLAPQETQYF